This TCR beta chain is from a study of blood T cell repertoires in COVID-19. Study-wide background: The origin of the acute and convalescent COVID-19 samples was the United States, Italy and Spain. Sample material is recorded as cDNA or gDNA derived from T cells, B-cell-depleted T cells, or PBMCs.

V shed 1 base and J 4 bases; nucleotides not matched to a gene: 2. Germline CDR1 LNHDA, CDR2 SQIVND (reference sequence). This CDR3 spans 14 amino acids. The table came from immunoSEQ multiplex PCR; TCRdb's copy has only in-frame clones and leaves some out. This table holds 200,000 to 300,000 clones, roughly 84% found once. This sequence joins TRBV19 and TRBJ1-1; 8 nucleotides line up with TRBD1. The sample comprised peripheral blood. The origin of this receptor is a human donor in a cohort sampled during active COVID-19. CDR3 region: CASSIGQGATEAFF. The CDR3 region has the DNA TGTGCCAGTAGTATAGGGCAGGGGGCCACTGAAGCTTTCTTT.